This TCR beta chain was sequenced during a study of immune evolution from preneoplasia to lung adenocarcinoma (dated by TCRdb to the early 2020s). With respect to the entire study: The study profiled immune contexture across lung adenocarcinoma precursors and invasive adenocarcinoma using immune gene expression, TCR sequencing and multiplex immunofluorescence. Resected precursor lesions (AAH, AIS, MIA) and invasive adenocarcinomas were each compared against paired morphologically normal lung tissue. The immune data were integrated with whole exome sequencing and methylation data from the same cohort of nodules. POLYSOLVER was used to infer Class I HLA alleles from exome data, while LOHHLA was used to detect allele-specific HLA loss. A total of some 48 patients with pulmonary nodules who underwent surgical resection were included in the overall cohort. The study reported that about a hundred samples were used for TCR sequencing. TCR sequencing data were obtained from 51 patients. The sample size depended on which specimens were available, not on a prior power calculation. What the authors observed across the whole study: The highest clonality was observed in normal lung, whereas higher T cell density and diversity but lower clonality appeared to be present in later-stage lesions. Top T cell clone frequencies were highest in normal lung and appeared to decrease progressively from AAH through AIS, MIA and invasive adenocarcinoma. Because every patient came from Japan and China, how well the results apply to Western populations was uncertain. Findings were based on association rather than direct causation; larger cohorts with long-term follow-up and longitudinal biopsies were deemed needed.

Patients underwent resection in Japan or China between about 2014 and 2018. Two lung cancer pathologists independently confirmed the histologic diagnosis of each case on H&E slides. FFPE tissue was used for DNA isolation with the AllPrep DNA/RNA FFPE Kit. The immunoSEQ hsTCRbeta Kit was used to sequence TCR beta CDR3 regions from DNA. The authors' pipeline ran thus. The ImmunoSEQ Analyzer was used to analyse the TCR sequencing data. T cell clonality was calculated on productive rearrangements as 1 minus Pielou's evenness. T cell diversity was measured with the inverse Simpson index on productive templates. T cell density was expressed as TCR beta template counts normalized to usable DNA, with usable DNA estimated by amplifying and sequencing housekeeping genes. Two-sided Kruskal-Wallis tests were used to compare TCR metrics between histologic stages. The immuneACCESS repertoire file appears here via TCRdb, limited to in-frame rearrangements. These files lack a portion of the clones; in checked studies, under half of the deficit traces to unresolved V genes, and the cause of the others is not known. D and trimming were read from the DNA, whereas the V and J calls and clone size are those reported in that table. The sample table shows approximately 5,300 clones, and around 79% are seen once. The ten largest clones take up about a fifth of the sample.

Worth noting for this clone: Its cognate antigen has yet to be identified. No quality values exist for individual bases; no much larger clone is one base distant.

Germline trimming amounts to 7 bases on V and 5 bases on J, with 6 as the count of junction bases outside the gene matches. The germline V gene (reference sequence) gives CDR1 as MNHEY and CDR2 as SMNVEV. There are 14 amino acids in the CDR3, from cysteine to phenylalanine inclusive. This entry keeps only the CDR3 DNA: 42 bases, framed from base 1. The source material was FFPE adjacent normal lung tissue. Recombination linked TRBV27 to TRBJ2-1; 9 bases in the middle match TRBD1. The TCR sequence derives from a person between 60 and 79 years old with lung adenocarcinoma. The nucleotide sequence is TGTGCCAGCACCGTTGGGACAGGGAACAATGAGCAGTTCTTC. The resulting protein is CASTVGTGNNEQFF.